Given below is one T cell receptor (beta chain) in context. Its antigen remains unidentified. No qualities accompany the bases; no much larger clone lies one base away. TCR CDR3 regions were amplified from genomic DNA by multiplex PCR using the deep immunoSEQ assay. Extracted genomic DNA from each cell subset was distributed evenly across all wells of several immunoSEQ 96-well plates, and each plate was treated as a replicate. For sorted subsets, roughly 200 ng genomic DNA, equal to tens of thousands of T cell genomes, was loaded into each replicate PCR. Purified libraries were measured with a Qubit 3.0 fluorometer, size-checked on a Bioanalyzer 2100, and measured again with the KAPA Library Quantification kit. A separate single-read 150-cycle Illumina NextSeq 550 flow cell was used to sequence each immunoSEQ 96-well plate. The original methods were these. Because the immunoSEQ output held only junctional sequences and lacked quality scores, the filtering could not match the filtering applied to full-length reads. Sequences were annotated with PyIR, a Python wrapper for IgBLAST v1.9, and V/J genes and CDR3 were assigned using IMGT germline references. Reads were removed for weak V/J assignments (E-value above 1e-6), missing CDR3, stop codons, out-of-frame junctions, or ambiguous translated residues. V3J clonotypes were defined by identical inferred V gene, J gene, and CDR3 amino acid sequence. To compute the percentage overlap between repertoires, the number of shared unique clonotypes was divided by the size of the smaller repertoire. Three approaches were used to assess repertoire richness: RTK rarefaction, the Chao1 estimator, and Recon v2.1 estimates of unobserved clonotypes. OLGA was used to compute generation probabilities for all TCRbeta clonotypes that the gDNA method yielded from four donors. The table was pulled from immuneACCESS by TCRdb, which kept in-frame rearrangements only. Such tables lose some clones; where checked, under half of the loss comes from unresolved V genes, and the rest has no known cause. V and J calls and clone size are given by that table; D and trimming were obtained from the DNA. In this sample the table shows 550,000 to 650,000 clones, 90% to 97% of which occur a single time. Roughly 0.1% of the sample is held by the ten biggest clonotypes.

The record originates from a study of shared clonotypes between healthy human individuals (dated by TCRdb to about 2020). Study-level background: Three men and a couple of women, aged 18 to 49 years, made up the cohort. For each donor, CD4 naive and CD4 memory were each run on three plates, CD8 naive on two plates, and CD8 memory on one plate. Each donor's leukapheresis produced roughly between roughly 0.85 and 10 billion PBMCs. Libraries were prepared and TCR repertoires were sequenced by different laboratories using diverse techniques, in order to increase sequencing depth and limit assay-specific biases. The study deeply sequenced blood TCR repertoires of roughly five healthy adults to estimate repertoire size and the extent of clonotype sharing between individuals.

CD8 naive samples consisted of CD45RO-negative cells that were positively selected for CCR7, yielding a CD45RA+CCR7+ population without TemRA cells. Healthy HIV-negative adults with no recently reported acute infections or vaccinations were included as donors. All donors were Caucasian adults living in Nashville, Tennessee, USA. Blood was obtained by leukapheresis, after which PBMCs were separated by Ficoll-Histopaque density gradient centrifugation and cryopreserved in liquid nitrogen vapor phase. Purity and quantity of every magnetically sorted T cell population were checked by analytical flow cytometry. Genomic DNA was isolated from every sorted fraction and measured by UV absorbance on a Nanodrop 2000c. V trim: 7 bases; J trim: 3 bases; unmatched bases: 6. Spanning cysteine to phenylalanine, the CDR3 consists of 13 amino acids. Only the CDR3 region is kept as DNA, spanning 39 bases read in frame from base 1. According to the germline V gene (reference sequence), CDR1 reads MNHEY and CDR2 reads SMNVEV.

Overall study outcomes, separate from this receptor: Compared with non-shared clonotypes, clonotypes shared by all four sorted-subset donors had higher generation probabilities. Roughly 5% of naive CD4, roughly 3.6% of naive CD8, about 2.5% of memory CD4, and 0.35% to 0.4% of memory CD8 clonotypes were shared across a few donors. Incomplete sequencing was indicated by rarefaction of sorted-subset datasets, despite the large sequencing depth. Larger estimated clonotype richness was generally found for naive subsets than for memory subsets. The genetic and exposure-history diversity represented was limited by the small number of donors. Pairwise subsampling led to the expectation that sequencing depth would affect the degree of clonotype sharing among donors. Only blood was sampled, and tissue TCR repertoires likely differ from those in blood.

Sequences were obtained from naive CD8+ T cells sorted from blood. Per the publication, the cell subset or site label means: CD45RA+CCR7+. The TCR was taken from a woman between 25 and 40 years old in good health. This receptor chain uses TRBV27 and TRBJ2-7; the junction holds 7 bases that match TRBD1. Read as DNA, the sequence is TGTGCCAGCACGAACAGGGACAGCTACGAGCAGTACTTC. Protein translation: CASTNRDSYEQYF.